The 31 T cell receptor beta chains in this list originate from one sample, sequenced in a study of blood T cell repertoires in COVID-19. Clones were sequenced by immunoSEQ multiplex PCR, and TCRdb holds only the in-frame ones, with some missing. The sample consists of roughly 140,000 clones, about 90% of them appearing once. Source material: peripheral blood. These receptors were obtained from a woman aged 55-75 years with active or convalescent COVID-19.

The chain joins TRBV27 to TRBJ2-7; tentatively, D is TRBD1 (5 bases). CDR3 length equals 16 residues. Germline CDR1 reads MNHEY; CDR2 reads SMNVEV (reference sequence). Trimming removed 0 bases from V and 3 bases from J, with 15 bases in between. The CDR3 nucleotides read TGTGCCAGCAGTTTATCGGCGGTAGCCCAGGGCTACGAGCAGTACTTC. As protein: CASSLSAVAQGYEQYF.

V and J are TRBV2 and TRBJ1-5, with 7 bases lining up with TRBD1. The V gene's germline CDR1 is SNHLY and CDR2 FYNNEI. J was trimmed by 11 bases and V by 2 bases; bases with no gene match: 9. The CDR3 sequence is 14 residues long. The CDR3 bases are TGTGCCAGCAGTGAAACGAGGGGGCCAGGCTCCCAGCATTTT. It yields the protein CASSETRGPGSQHF.

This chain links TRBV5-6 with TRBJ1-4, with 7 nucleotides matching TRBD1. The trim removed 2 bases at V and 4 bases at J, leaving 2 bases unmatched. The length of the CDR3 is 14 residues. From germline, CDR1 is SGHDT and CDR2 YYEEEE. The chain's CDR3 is CASSFRGVNEKLFF. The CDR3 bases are TGTGCCAGCAGCTTCAGGGGGGTTAATGAAAAACTGTTTTTT.

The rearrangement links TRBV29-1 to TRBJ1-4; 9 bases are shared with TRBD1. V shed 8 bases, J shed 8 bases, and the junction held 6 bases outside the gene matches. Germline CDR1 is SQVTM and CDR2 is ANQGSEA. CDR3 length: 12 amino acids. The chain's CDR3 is CSTWDRDEKLFF. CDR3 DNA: TGCAGCACGTGGGACAGGGACGAAAAACTGTTTTTT.

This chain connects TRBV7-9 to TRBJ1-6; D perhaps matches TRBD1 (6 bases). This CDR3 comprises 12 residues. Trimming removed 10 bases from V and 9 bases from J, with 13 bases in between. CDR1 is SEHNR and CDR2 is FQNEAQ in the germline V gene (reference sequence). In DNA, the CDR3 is TGTGCCACCAAACAGGGAAGTTCACCCCTCCACTTT. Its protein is CATKQGSSPLHF.

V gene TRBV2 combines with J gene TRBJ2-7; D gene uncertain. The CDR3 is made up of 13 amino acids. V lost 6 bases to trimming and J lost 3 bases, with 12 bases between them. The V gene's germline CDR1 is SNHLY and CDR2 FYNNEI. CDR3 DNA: TGTGCCAGCAGCGTGTCCCCCCTCTACGAGCAGTACTTC. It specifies CASSVSPLYEQYF.

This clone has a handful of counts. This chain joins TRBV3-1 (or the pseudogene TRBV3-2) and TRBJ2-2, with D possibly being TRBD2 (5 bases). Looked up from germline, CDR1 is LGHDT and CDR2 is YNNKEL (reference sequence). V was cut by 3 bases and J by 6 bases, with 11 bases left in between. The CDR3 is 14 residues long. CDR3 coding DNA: TGTGCCAGCAGCCACCGGACCGGGGCCGGGGAGCTGTTTTTT. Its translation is CASSHRTGAGELFF.

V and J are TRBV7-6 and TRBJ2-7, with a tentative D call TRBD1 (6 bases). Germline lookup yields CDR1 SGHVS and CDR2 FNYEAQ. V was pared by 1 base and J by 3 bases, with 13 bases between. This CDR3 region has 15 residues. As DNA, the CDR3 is TGTGCCAGCAGCTTAGGTTCAGGGGCCCTCTACGAGCAGTACTTC. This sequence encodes CASSLGSGALYEQYF. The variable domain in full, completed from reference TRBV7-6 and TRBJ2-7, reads GAGVSQSPRYKVTKRGQDVALRCDPISGHVSLYWYRQALGQGPEFLTYFNYEAQQDKSGLPNDRFSAERPEGSISTLTIQRTEQRDSAMYRCASSLGSGALYEQYFGPGTRLTVT.

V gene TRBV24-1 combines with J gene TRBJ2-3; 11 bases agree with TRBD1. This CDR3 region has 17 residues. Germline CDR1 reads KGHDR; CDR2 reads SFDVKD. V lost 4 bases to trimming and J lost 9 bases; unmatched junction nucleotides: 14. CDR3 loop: CATSDTPGQGVQGTQYF. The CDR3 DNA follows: TGTGCCACCAGTGACACTCCGGGACAGGGGGTTCAGGGCACGCAGTATTTT.

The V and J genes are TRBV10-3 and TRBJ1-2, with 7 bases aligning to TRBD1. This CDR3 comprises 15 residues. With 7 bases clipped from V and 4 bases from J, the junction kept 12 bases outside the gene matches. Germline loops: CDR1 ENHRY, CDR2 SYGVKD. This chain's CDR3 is CAINTGTGTAYGYTF. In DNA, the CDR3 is TGTGCCATCAACACAGGAACCGGGACAGCCTATGGCTACACCTTC.

CDR3: CASSRITGQPQHF. The CDR3 DNA reads as TGTGCCAGTTCCAGAATAACGGGACAGCCCCAGCATTTT. The J gene is TRBJ1-5, the V gene TRBV19; D gene uncertain. Germline V gene lookup returns CDR1 LNHDA and CDR2 SQIVND (reference sequence). V dropped 8 bases and J dropped 7 bases, with 15 bases sitting between them. This CDR3 has 13 residues.

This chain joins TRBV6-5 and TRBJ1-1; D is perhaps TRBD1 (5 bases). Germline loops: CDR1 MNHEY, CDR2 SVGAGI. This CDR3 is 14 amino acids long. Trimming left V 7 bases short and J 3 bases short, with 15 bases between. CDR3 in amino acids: CASTRGGTDTEAFF. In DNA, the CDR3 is TGTGCCAGCACTAGGGGCGGCACGGACACTGAAGCTTTCTTT.

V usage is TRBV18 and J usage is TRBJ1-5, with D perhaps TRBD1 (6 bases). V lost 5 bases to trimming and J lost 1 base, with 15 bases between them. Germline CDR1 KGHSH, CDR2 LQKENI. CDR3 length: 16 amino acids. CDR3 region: CASSDLRTASNQPQHF. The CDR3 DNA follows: TGTGCCAGCTCAGACCTTAGGACAGCGAGCAATCAGCCCCAGCATTTT.

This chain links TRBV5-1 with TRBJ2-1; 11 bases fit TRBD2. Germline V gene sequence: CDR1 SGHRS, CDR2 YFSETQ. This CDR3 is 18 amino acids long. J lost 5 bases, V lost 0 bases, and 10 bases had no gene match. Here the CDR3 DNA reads TGCGCCAGCAGCTTGGCCGCGGGGGGACTAGCGGCGCACAATGAGCAGTTCTTC. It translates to CASSLAAGGLAAHNEQFF.

CDR3 DNA sequence: TGTGCCAGCAGACAGTTGAACACCGGGGAGCTGTTTTTT. This codes for CASRQLNTGELFF. V gene TRBV27 combines with J gene TRBJ2-2; D call uncertain. The germline gives CDR1 MNHEY, CDR2 SMNVEV (reference sequence). The CDR3 is 13 amino acids. Trimming cost V 6 bases and J 1 base, with 6 bases left between them.

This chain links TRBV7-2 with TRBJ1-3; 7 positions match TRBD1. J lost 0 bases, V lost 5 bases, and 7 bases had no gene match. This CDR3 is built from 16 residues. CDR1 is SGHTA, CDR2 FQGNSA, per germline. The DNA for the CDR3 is TGTGCCAGCAGCCCGTACCGACAGGGCTCTGGAAACACCATATATTTT. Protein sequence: CASSPYRQGSGNTIYF.

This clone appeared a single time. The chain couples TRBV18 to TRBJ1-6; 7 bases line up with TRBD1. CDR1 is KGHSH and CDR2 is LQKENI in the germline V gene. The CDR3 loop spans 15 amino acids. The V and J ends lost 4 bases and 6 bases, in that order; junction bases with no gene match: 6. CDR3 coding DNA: TGTGCCAGCTCACAGGGACAGCCAATTAATTCACCCCTCCACTTT. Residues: CASSQGQPINSPLHF. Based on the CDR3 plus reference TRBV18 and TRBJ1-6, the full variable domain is NAGVMQNPRHLVRRRGQEARLRCSPMKGHSHVYWYRQLPEEGLKFMVYLQKENIIDESGMPKERFSAEFPKEGPSILRIQQVVRGDSAAYFCASSQGQPINSPLHFGNGTRLTVT.

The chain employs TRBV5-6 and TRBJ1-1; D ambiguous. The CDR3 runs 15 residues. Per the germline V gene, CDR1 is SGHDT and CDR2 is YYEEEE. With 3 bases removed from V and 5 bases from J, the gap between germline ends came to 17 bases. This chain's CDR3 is CASSSIGLIGTEAFF. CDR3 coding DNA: TGTGCCAGCAGCTCGATCGGGTTGATAGGTACTGAAGCTTTCTTT.

CDR3 in DNA: TGTGCCAGCTCACCACCCGAGGGCTTAGGATCACCCCTCCACTTT. Its translation: CASSPPEGLGSPLHF. The genes are TRBV18 and TRBJ1-6; D gene unclear. Germline V CDR1 and CDR2: KGHSH, LQKENI. The CDR3 covers 15 residues. The V gene lost 0 bases and the J gene lost 10 bases, with 13 bases spanning the gap. Drawing the rest from reference TRBV18 and TRBJ1-6, the complete variable domain is NAGVMQNPRHLVRRRGQEARLRCSPMKGHSHVYWYRQLPEEGLKFMVYLQKENIIDESGMPKERFSAEFPKEGPSILRIQQVVRGDSAAYFCASSPPEGLGSPLHFGNGTRLTVT.

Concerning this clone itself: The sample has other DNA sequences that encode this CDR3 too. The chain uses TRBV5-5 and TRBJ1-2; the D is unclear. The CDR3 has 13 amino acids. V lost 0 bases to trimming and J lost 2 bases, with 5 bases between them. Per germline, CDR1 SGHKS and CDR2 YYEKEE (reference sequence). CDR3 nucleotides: TGTGCCAGCAGCTTGGCGGGGAACTATGGCTACACCTTC. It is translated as CASSLAGNYGYTF.

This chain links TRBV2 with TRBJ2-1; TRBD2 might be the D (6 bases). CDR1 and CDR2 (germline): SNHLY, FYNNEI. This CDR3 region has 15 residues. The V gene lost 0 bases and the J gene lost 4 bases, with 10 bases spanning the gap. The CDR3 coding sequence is TGTGCCAGCAGTGAAGCGGGGCTAGCGTACAATGAGCAGTTCTTC. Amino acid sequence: CASSEAGLAYNEQFF.

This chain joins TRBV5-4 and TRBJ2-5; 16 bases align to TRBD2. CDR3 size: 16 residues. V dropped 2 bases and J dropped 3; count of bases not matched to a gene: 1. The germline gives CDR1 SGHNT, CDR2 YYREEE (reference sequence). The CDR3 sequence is CASSLGTSGGEETQYF. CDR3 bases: TGTGCCAGCAGCTTAGGGACTAGCGGGGGGGAAGAGACCCAGTACTTC.

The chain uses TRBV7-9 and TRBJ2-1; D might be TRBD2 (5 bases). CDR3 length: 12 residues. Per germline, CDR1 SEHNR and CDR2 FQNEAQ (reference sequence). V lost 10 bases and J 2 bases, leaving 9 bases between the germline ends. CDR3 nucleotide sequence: TGTGCCATTACCGGGACCTACAATGAGCAGTTCTTC. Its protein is CAITGTYNEQFF.

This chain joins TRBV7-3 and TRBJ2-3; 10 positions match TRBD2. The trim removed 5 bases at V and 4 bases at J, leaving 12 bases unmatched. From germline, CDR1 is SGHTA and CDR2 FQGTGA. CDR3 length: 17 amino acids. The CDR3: CASSPGGAGGRADTQYF. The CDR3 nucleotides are TGTGCCAGCAGCCCCGGCGGAGCGGGGGGGCGGGCAGATACGCAGTATTTT.

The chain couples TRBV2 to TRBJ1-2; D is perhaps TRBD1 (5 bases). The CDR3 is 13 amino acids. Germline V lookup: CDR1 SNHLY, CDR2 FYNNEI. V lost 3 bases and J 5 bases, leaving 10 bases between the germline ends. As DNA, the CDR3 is TGTGCCAGCAGTGACTCAGGGTTATATGGCTACACCTTC. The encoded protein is CASSDSGLYGYTF.

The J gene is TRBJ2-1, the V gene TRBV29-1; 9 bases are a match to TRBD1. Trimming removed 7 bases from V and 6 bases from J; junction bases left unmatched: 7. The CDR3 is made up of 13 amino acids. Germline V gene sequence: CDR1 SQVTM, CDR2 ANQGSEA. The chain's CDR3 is CSDEIQGANEQFF. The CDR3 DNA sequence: TGCAGCGATGAGATACAGGGGGCCAATGAGCAGTTCTTC.

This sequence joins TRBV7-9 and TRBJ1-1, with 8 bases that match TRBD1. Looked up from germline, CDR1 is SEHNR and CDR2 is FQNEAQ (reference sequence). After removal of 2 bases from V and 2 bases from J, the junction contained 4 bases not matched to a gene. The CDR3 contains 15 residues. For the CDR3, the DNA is TGTGCCAGCAGCTTAAAAGGACAGGGTAACACTGAAGCTTTCTTT. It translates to CASSLKGQGNTEAFF. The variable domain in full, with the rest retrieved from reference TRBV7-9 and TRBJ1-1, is DTGVSQNPRHKITKRGQNVTFRCDPISEHNRLYWYRQTLGQGPEFLTYFQNEAQLEKSRLLSDRFSAERPKGSFSTLEIQRTEQGDSAMYLCASSLKGQGNTEAFFGQGTRLTVV.

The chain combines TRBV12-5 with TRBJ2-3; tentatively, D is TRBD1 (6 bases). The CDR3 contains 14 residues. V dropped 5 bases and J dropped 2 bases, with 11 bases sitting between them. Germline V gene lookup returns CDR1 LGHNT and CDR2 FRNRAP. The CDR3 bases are TGTGCTAGTGGTCTAGGACAGCCCACAGATACGCAGTATTTT. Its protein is CASGLGQPTDTQYF.

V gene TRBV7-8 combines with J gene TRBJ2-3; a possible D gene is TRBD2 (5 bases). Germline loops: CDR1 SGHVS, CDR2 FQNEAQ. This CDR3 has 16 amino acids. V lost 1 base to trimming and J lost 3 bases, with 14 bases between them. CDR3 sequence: CASSLGPTGVTDTQYF. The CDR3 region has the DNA TGTGCCAGCAGCTTAGGCCCGACCGGGGTTACAGATACGCAGTATTTT. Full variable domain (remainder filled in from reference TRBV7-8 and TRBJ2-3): GAGVSQSPRYKVAKRGQDVALRCDPISGHVSLFWYQQALGQGPEFLTYFQNEAQLDKSGLPSDRFFAERPEGSVSTLKIQRTQQEDSAVYLCASSLGPTGVTDTQYFGPGTRLTVL.

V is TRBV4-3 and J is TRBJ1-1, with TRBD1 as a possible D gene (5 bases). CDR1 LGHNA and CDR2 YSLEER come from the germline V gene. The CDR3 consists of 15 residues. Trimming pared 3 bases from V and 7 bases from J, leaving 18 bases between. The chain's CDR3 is CASSHLGARAGEAFF. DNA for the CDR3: TGCGCCAGCAGCCACTTAGGGGCCAGGGCCGGTGAAGCTTTCTTT.

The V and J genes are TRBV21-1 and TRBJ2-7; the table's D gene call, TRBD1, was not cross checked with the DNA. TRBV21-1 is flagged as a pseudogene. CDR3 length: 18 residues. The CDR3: CASTGVRCRRTYPYEQYF. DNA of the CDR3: TGTGCCAGTACAGGGGTACGTTGTAGGCGTACATATCCCTACGAGCAGTACTTC.